A selection of T cell receptor beta chains follows, all from one sample in a study of CD8 T cells in ankylosing spondylitis. A single record per CDR3 protein comes from TCRdb applying MiXCR to the 5' RACE reads. The profile shows 130,000 or so distinct CDR3 sequences, roughly 18% of them singletons. What was sequenced was blood, either unsorted or a sorted T cell fraction (not recorded which). Receptors were obtained from a male donor with ankylosing spondylitis. CDR3s include the opening cysteine and the closing phenylalanine or tryptophan. D genes are given only for firm matches. Rows give clone size only sometimes, using once, few, many, or a class for an expanded clone.

>few|TRBV4-2|TRBJ2-2|.
CASSQAERSGELFF
TGTGCCAGCAGCCAGGCGGAGCGCTCCGGGGAGCTGTTTTTT
>many|TRBV29-1|TRBJ2-3|.
CSVVTGTSTDTQYF
TGCAGCGTTGTTACCGGGACAAGCACAGATACGCAGTATTTT
>few|TRBV7-8|TRBJ1-1|.
CASSFLSSGVSVNTEAFF
TGTGCCAGCAGCTTTTTGTCAAGCGGAGTATCGGTGAACACTGAAGCTTTCTTT
>few|TRBV28|TRBJ2-7|.
CASSITLSGPPPGQYF
TGTGCCAGCAGTATAACTTTATCGGGCCCCCCTCCGGGGCAGTACTTC
>once|TRBV5-1|TRBJ1-2|.
CASSLGQGSYGYTF
TGCGCCAGCAGCTTGGGTCAGGGCTCCTATGGCTACACCTTC
>few|TRBV27|TRBJ2-1|TRBD1
CASSLSWTGYNEQFF
TGTGCCAGCAGTTTATCTTGGACAGGGTACAATGAGCAGTTCTTC
>.|TRBV28|TRBJ2-7|.
CASSLRVSNYEQYF
TGTGCCAGCAGTTTAAGGGTTTCCAACTACGAGCAGTACTTC
>few|TRBV7-9|TRBJ2-5|.
CASSWAANHQETQYF
TGTGCCAGCAGCTGGGCTGCCAACCATCAAGAGACCCAGTACTTC
>.|TRBV11-3|TRBJ2-3|.
CASSLDRAASTDTQYF
TGTGCCAGCAGCTTAGATCGCGCTGCTAGCACAGATACGCAGTATTTT
>few|TRBV27|TRBJ2-1|.
CASSLFSTLAVSSYNEQFF
TGTGCCAGCAGTTTATTTTCGACTTTAGCGGTTAGCTCCTACAATGAGCAGTTCTTC
>few|TRBV27|TRBJ2-1|TRBD1
CASSTRGTGVPSSYNEQFF
TGTGCCAGCAGCACCCGGGGGACAGGGGTGCCTAGCTCCTACAATGAGCAGTTCTTC
>few|TRBV28|TRBJ2-3|TRBD2
CASRPGLGKDTQYF
TGTGCCAGCAGACCGGGACTAGGGAAAGATACGCAGTATTTT